The 21 T cell receptor beta chains listed next were all sequenced from one sample in a study of early T cells in non-severe SARS-CoV-2 infection. TCRdb independently ran MiXCR on the 5' RACE reads; one entry per CDR3 protein. The table has more than 90,000 distinct CDR3 sequences, roughly 9.6% seen once; the top ten hold roughly 5%. What was sequenced was whole blood. The source is an adult who was a healthcare worker with PCR-confirmed SARS-CoV-2 infection or an uninfected control (not recorded which).

This clonotype was seen more than once but under ten times. V and J are TRBV5-1 and TRBJ2-3, with 8 bases fitting TRBD1. CDR3 size: 16 residues. The V gene end was trimmed by 0 bases and the J gene end by 6 bases; junction bases not matched to a gene: 9. In germline, CDR1 is SGHRS, CDR2 YFSETQ. CDR3 region: CASSLAGTGLPDTQYF. The CDR3 coding sequence is TGCGCCAGCAGCTTGGCCGGGACAGGTCTGCCGGATACGCAGTATTTT.

The rearrangement links TRBV20-1 to TRBJ2-1; TRBD2 matches 14 bases. From germline, CDR1 is DFQATT and CDR2 SNEGSKA (reference sequence). The CDR3 length is 16 residues. The ends lost 6 bases at V and 4 bases at J; junction bases unmatched: 8. The CDR3 DNA reads as TGCAGTGCGATGGGACTAGCGGGAGCCTTATACAATGAGCAGTTCTTC. This codes for CSAMGLAGALYNEQFF.

The V call is TRBV29-1, the J call TRBJ2-3; the D is unclear. Trimming pared 7 bases from V and 2 bases from J, leaving 7 bases between. The CDR3 contains 11 residues. The V gene's germline CDR1 is SQVTM and CDR2 ANQGSEA. The chain's CDR3 is CSGLSTDTQYF. For the CDR3, the DNA is TGCAGCGGGCTATCCACAGATACGCAGTATTTT.

This clonotype has a count of ten or more. The rearrangement uses TRBV11-2 and TRBJ2-1; no clear D. The germline V gene encodes CDR1 SGHAT and CDR2 FQNNGV. The CDR3 sequence is 13 residues long. Trimming left V 4 bases short and J 10 bases short, with 14 bases between. CDR3 nucleotide sequence: TGTGCCAGCAGCTCGACCCCTGTGAGGGAGCAGTTCTTC. Translated: CASSSTPVREQFF. The full variable domain, rest sourced from reference TRBV11-2 and TRBJ2-1, is EAGVAQSPRYKIIEKRQSVAFWCNPISGHATLYWYQQILGQGPKLLIQFQNNGVVDDSQLPKDRFSAERLKGVDSTLKIQPAKLEDSAVYLCASSSTPVREQFFGPGTRLTVL.

This sequence joins TRBV13 and TRBJ1-2; D not resolved. Germline loops: CDR1 PRHDT, CDR2 FYEKMQ (reference sequence). This CDR3 is built from 15 residues. With 1 base removed from V and 0 bases from J, the gap between germline ends came to 9 bases. CDR3 residues: CASSLATGTNYGYTF. The CDR3 DNA sequence: TGTGCCAGCAGCTTAGCAACGGGAACTAACTATGGCTACACCTTC.

This clonotype was seen ten or more times. The V call is TRBV7-9, the J call TRBJ2-3; D gene ambiguous. Germline CDR1 and CDR2: SEHNR and FQNEAQ (reference sequence). The length of the CDR3 is 12 residues. Trimming cost V 1 base and J 4 bases, with 3 bases left between them. CDR3 DNA: TGTGCCAGCAGCTTAGGCGCAGATACGCAGTATTTT. Its translation is CASSLGADTQYF.

This chain connects TRBV5-1 to TRBJ1-1, with a tentative D call TRBD1 (5 bases). Trimming pared 0 bases from V and 1 base from J, leaving 10 bases between. Per the germline V gene, CDR1 is SGHRS and CDR2 is YFSETQ. This CDR3 has 15 residues. For the CDR3, the DNA is TGCGCCAGCAGCTTGGAAGGGGCGCAGAACACTGAAGCTTTCTTT. Amino acid sequence: CASSLEGAQNTEAFF.

The sample holds a few counts of this clonotype. This chain connects TRBV6-5 to TRBJ2-1; D call uncertain. V was shortened by 0 bases and J by 9 bases, with 9 bases between the two germline ends. This CDR3 has 13 amino acids. The germline V gene encodes CDR1 MNHEY and CDR2 SVGAGI. The CDR3 DNA reads TGTGCCAGCAGTTACTCGAACAGTCCTGAGCAGTTCTTC. Its translation is CASSYSNSPEQFF.

This clonotype was observed many times. The genes are TRBV28 and TRBJ2-7; no firm D call. Germline V gene lookup returns CDR1 MDHEN and CDR2 SYDVKM. Trimming shortened V by 5 bases and J by 3 bases, and 14 bases separated the two germline ends. This CDR3 spans 14 amino acids. CDR3 DNA: TGTGCCAGCAGTCGAGTTGCCACCTACTACGAGCAGTACTTC. It is translated as CASSRVATYYEQYF. Supplemented by reference TRBV28 and TRBJ2-7, the full variable domain reads DVKVTQSSRYLVKRTGEKVFLECVQDMDHENMFWYRQDPGLGLRLIYFSYDVKMKEKGDIPEGYSVSREKKERFSLILESASTNQTSMYLCASSRVATYYEQYFGPGTRLTVT.

This clonotype was found a few times. The chain combines TRBV7-2 with TRBJ2-5; possible D gene TRBD2, 6 bases. The CDR3 totals 13 residues. Germline V gene data show CDR1 as SGHTA and CDR2 as FQGNSA. V was cut by 3 bases and J by 4 bases, with 9 bases left in between. In nucleotides, the CDR3 is TGTGCCAGCAGCTTGCGGGGCTTAGAGACCCAGTACTTC. Protein product: CASSLRGLETQYF. Based on the CDR3 plus reference TRBV7-2 and TRBJ2-5, the full variable domain is GAGVSQSPSNKVTEKGKDVELRCDPISGHTALYWYRQSLGQGLEFLIYFQGNSAPDKSGLPSDRFSAERTGGSVSTLTIQRTQQEDSAVYLCASSLRGLETQYFGPGTRLLVL.

The rearrangement uses TRBV20-1 and TRBJ1-1, with no clear D. This CDR3 spans 13 amino acids. Trimming left V 2 bases short and J 2 bases short, with 9 bases between. CDR1 and CDR2 (germline): DFQATT, SNEGSKA (reference sequence). CDR3 amino acids: CSARRDFNTEAFF. The CDR3 DNA is TGCAGTGCTAGAAGAGACTTTAACACTGAAGCTTTCTTT.

This clonotype appeared many times. This chain joins TRBV29-1 and TRBJ2-3; no firm D call. The CDR3 contains 13 residues. Trimming stripped 4 bases from V and 4 bases from J, with 12 bases between. In germline, CDR1 is SQVTM, CDR2 ANQGSEA. In DNA form, the CDR3 reads TGCAGCGTTGTCGGCGGCTCCTCAGATACGCAGTATTTT. Residues: CSVVGGSSDTQYF.

This clonotype was recorded at least ten times. The rearrangement uses TRBV9 and TRBJ1-3; D gene unclear. The CDR3 runs to 12 residues. Germline CDR1 SGDLS, CDR2 YYNGEE. Deletions cut 0 bases from V and 11 bases from J, with 9 bases between. The CDR3 sequence is CASSVDTAPIYF. DNA of the CDR3: TGTGCCAGCAGCGTAGATACCGCCCCCATATATTTT. The variable domain in full, with the rest retrieved from reference TRBV9 and TRBJ1-3, is DSGVTQTPKHLITATGQRVTLRCSPRSGDLSVYWYQQSLDQGLQFLIQYYNGEERAKGNILERFSAQQFPDLHSELNLSSLELGDSALYFCASSVDTAPIYFGEGSWLTVV.

This clonotype appeared many times. The CDR3 loop reads CSVEGVAKNIQYF. CDR3 sequence (DNA): TGCAGCGTTGAAGGGGTAGCCAAAAACATTCAGTACTTC. This chain uses TRBV29-1 with TRBJ2-4; D not resolved. The V gene's germline CDR1 is SQVTM and CDR2 ANQGSEA. This CDR3 has 13 residues. Trimming stripped 1 base from V and 0 bases from J, with 4 bases between.

This clonotype was counted ten times or more. V usage is TRBV7-9 and J usage is TRBJ1-1, with D maybe TRBD1 (6 bases). The germline V gene encodes CDR1 SEHNR and CDR2 FQNEAQ (reference sequence). CDR3 length: 12 amino acids. The V end lost 5 bases, the J end lost 5 bases, and 9 bases lay between the germline ends. CDR3 DNA sequence: TGTGCCAGCAGCGTAACAGGGACTGAAGCTTTCTTT. Its translation is CASSVTGTEAFF.

V and J are TRBV28 and TRBJ2-7; D remains ambiguous. The CDR3 runs to 15 residues. V lost 5 bases to trimming and J lost 2 bases, with 16 bases between them. Germline assignment: CDR1 MDHEN and CDR2 SYDVKM. The CDR3 bases are TGTGCCAGCAGTCTCCAAATAGGGTTTCCCTACGAGCAGTACTTC. It codes for CASSLQIGFPYEQYF.

Only a few counts were recorded for this clonotype. The rearrangement links TRBV30 to TRBJ1-2, with 7 bases matching TRBD1. The CDR3 loop spans 15 amino acids. The germline V gene encodes CDR1 GTSNPN and CDR2 SVGIG (reference sequence). V lost 3 bases, J lost 6 bases, and 13 bases stayed unmatched. The CDR3 loop reads CAWSPWTGPKDGYTF. In DNA form, the CDR3 reads TGTGCCTGGAGCCCCTGGACAGGCCCAAAAGATGGCTACACCTTC.

The CDR3 DNA sequence: TGCGCCAGCAGCCAAGAAGGACAGTCCCTAAAGGCGCAGTATTTT. Protein product: CASSQEGQSLKAQYF. The rearrangement links TRBV4-1 to TRBJ2-3; TRBD1 might be the D (6 bases). CDR1 and CDR2 from the germline V gene are MGHRA and YSYEKL. This CDR3 has 15 amino acids. V gave up 0 bases and J gave up 10 bases, with 17 bases separating them.

This clonotype has a handful of counts. The chain employs TRBV12-3 or TRBV12-4 and TRBJ1-4, with 9 bases identical to TRBD1. J lost 5 bases, V lost 4 bases, and 8 bases had no gene match. The CDR3 covers 16 residues. The CDR3 region has the DNA TGTGCCAGCAGTTCCTGGACAGGGGTGCAAAATGAAAAACTGTTTTTT. Protein: CASSSWTGVQNEKLFF.

Ten or more counts support this clonotype. The V gene is TRBV7-3, the J gene TRBJ2-5; D might be TRBD2 (6 bases). V dropped 5 bases and J dropped 2 bases, with 9 bases sitting between them. Germline loops: CDR1 SGHTA, CDR2 FQGTGA. CDR3 length equals 13 residues. CDR3 region: CASSAGGQETQYF. The CDR3 bases are TGTGCCAGCAGCGCTGGGGGGCAAGAGACCCAGTACTTC.

This clonotype appeared a few times. This chain links TRBV6-5 with TRBJ2-7; 9 bases match TRBD1. In germline, CDR1 is MNHEY, CDR2 SVGAGI. The CDR3 is 19 residues long. J gave up 4 bases and V 0 bases, and 16 bases lay outside the gene matches. The CDR3 DNA sequence: TGTGCCAGCAGTTACTCTACGCCGGGACAGGGATCTAAGGGGTACGAGCAGTACTTC. Protein: CASSYSTPGQGSKGYEQYF.